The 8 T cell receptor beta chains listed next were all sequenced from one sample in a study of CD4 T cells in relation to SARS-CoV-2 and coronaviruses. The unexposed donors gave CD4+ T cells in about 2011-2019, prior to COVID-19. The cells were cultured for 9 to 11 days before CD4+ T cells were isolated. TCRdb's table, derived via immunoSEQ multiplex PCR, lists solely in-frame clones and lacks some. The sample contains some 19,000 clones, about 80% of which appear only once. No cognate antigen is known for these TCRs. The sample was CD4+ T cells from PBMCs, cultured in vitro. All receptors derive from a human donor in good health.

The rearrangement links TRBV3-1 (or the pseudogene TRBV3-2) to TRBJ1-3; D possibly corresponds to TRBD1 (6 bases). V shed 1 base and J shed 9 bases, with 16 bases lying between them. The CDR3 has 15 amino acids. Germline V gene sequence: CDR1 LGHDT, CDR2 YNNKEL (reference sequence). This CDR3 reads CASSQGWGQLTTIYF. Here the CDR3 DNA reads TGTGCCAGCAGCCAAGGGTGGGGGCAGCTCACCACCATATATTTT.

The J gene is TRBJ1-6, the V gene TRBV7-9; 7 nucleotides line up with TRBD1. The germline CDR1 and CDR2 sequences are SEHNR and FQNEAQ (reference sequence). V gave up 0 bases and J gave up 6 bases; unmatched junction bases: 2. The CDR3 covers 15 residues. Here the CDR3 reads CASSLATGINSPLHF. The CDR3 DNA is TGTGCCAGCAGCTTAGCGACAGGGATTAATTCACCCCTCCACTTT.

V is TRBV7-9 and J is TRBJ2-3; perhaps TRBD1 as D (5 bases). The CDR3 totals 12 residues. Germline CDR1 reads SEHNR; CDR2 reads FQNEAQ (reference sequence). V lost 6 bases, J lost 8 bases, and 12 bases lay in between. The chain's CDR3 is CASRETVSTQYF. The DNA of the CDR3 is TGTGCCAGCAGGGAGACAGTCTCTACGCAGTATTTT.

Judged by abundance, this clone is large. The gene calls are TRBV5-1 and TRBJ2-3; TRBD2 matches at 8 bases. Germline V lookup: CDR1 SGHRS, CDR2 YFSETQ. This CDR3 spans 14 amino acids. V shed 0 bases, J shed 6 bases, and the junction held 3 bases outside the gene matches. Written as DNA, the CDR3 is TGCGCCAGCAGCTTGGGGACTAGCCCCGATACGCAGTATTTT. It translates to CASSLGTSPDTQYF.

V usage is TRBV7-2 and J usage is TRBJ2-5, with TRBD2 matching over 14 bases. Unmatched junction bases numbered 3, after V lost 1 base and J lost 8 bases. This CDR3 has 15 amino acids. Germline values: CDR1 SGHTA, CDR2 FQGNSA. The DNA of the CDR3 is TGTGCCAGCAGCTTAGGACTAGCGGGGGGGAGTACCCAGTACTTC. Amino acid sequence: CASSLGLAGGSTQYF.

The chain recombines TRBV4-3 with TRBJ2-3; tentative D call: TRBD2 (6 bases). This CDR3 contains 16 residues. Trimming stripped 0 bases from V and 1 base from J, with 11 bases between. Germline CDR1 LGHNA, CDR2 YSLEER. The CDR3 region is CASSQEVAGRTDTQYF. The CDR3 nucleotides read TGCGCCAGCAGCCAAGAGGTTGCGGGGCGCACAGATACGCAGTATTTT.

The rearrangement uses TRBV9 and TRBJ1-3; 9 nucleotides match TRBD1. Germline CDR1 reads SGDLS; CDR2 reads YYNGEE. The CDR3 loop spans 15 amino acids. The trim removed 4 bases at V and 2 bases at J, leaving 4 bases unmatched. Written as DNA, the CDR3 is TGTGCCAGCAGCTACCGGGACAGGGCTGGAAACACCATATATTTT. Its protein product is CASSYRDRAGNTIYF. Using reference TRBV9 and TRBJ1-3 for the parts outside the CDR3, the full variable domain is DSGVTQTPKHLITATGQRVTLRCSPRSGDLSVYWYQQSLDQGLQFLIQYYNGEERAKGNILERFSAQQFPDLHSELNLSSLELGDSALYFCASSYRDRAGNTIYFGEGSWLTVV.

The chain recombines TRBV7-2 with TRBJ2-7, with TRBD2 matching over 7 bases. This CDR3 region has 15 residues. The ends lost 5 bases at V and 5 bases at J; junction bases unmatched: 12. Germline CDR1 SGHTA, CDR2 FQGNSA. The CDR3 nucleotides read TGTGCCAGCAGCACAAAATCCAGGGAGGGCCACGAGCAGTACTTC. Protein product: CASSTKSREGHEQYF.